This is a list of T cell receptor beta chains from one sample in a study of cytomegalovirus exposure and HLA in healthy donors. Repertoires were generated with immunoSEQ multiplex PCR, while TCRdb's copy carries only in-frame clones and drops some. The sample holds more than 95,000 clones, roughly 75% seen once. Sequencing was done on a sample of PBMCs. Receptor source: a female donor in good health and CMV-seronegative. Each CDR3 is given with its conserved first and last residue. D genes are given only for firm matches. Only part of the rows carry a size: once, few, many, or a class if the clone is expanded.

V gene	D gene	clone size	J gene	CDR3 protein
TRBV2	NA	few	TRBJ1-1	CARGQNTEAFF
TRBV9	TRBD1	NA	TRBJ1-4	CASSVGGTGYEKLFF
TRBV19	TRBD2	NA	TRBJ2-3	CASSTPGLAGILDTQYF
TRBV6-1	TRBD1	NA	TRBJ2-1	CASRGQGSPYNEQFF
TRBV14	NA	NA	TRBJ1-1	CASSPTWVSEAFF
TRBV30	NA	NA	TRBJ2-5	CAWAHGWGSSETQYF
TRBV7-2	TRBD2	few	TRBJ2-7	CASSLWAGGSYEQYF
TRBV19	NA	few	TRBJ1-2	CASQQGSYTF
TRBV7-9	TRBD2	NA	TRBJ2-1	CASSLRSSGDNEQFF
TRBV7-6	TRBD1	NA	TRBJ2-5	CASSSTETGEETQYF
TRBV5-4	NA	NA	TRBJ1-2	CASSSPPGVGYTF
TRBV2	TRBD1	once	TRBJ2-7	CASSPGQGGYEQYF
TRBV28	NA	NA	TRBJ2-4	CASSSTGNIQYF
TRBV7-8	TRBD1	NA	TRBJ1-3	CASSLWTGILSGNTIYF
TRBV6-1	TRBD2	few	TRBJ2-7	CASSEVSGSSYEQYF
TRBV2	NA	NA	TRBJ1-5	CASQAQGSGNQPQHF
TRBV7-8	TRBD1	NA	TRBJ1-1	CASRKSGGNTEAFF
TRBV27	NA	NA	TRBJ2-1	CASSSREWPYNEQFF
TRBV25-1	TRBD2	NA	TRBJ2-3	CASNPAGGTDTQYF
TRBV15	TRBD1	NA	TRBJ1-1	CATSRAGTGNTEAFF
TRBV25-1	TRBD1	NA	TRBJ2-7	CASSAGTGRDEQYF
TRBV19	NA	NA	TRBJ2-7	CASSFGQAYEQYF
TRBV14	TRBD1	NA	TRBJ1-1	CASSQEGITRDRGTEAFF
TRBV11-1	TRBD1	NA	TRBJ2-5	CASSPRQGARETQYF
TRBV10-2	TRBD2	NA	NA	CASARSGGFYEQYF
TRBV18	TRBD1	NA	TRBJ1-5	CASSSDRGQGQPQHF
TRBV7-9	TRBD1	NA	TRBJ2-7	CASSEDRGFREQYF
TRBV7-9	NA	NA	TRBJ2-4	CASSNTREQLAKNIQYF
TRBV7-3	NA	NA	TRBJ2-3	CASSGLRGSTDTQYF
TRBV18	TRBD2	NA	TRBJ2-3	CASSPRSPTSGGGSTDTQYF
TRBV28	TRBD2	NA	TRBJ2-3	CASSLYGGSGSDTQYF
TRBV28	NA	NA	TRBJ2-1	CATFSHGISYNEQFF
TRBV5-1	TRBD1	NA	TRBJ2-7	CASSRPDRGDGEQYF
TRBV6-5	NA	few	TRBJ1-6	CASRGQFAGSSPLHF
TRBV27	NA	NA	TRBJ1-4	CASSLHSVPPNEKLFF
TRBV28	TRBD2	NA	TRBJ2-7	CASSAYSGGTSYEQYF
TRBV2	NA	NA	TRBJ2-3	CASSRLSTDTQYF
TRBV29-1	TRBD1	NA	TRBJ1-4	CSGRTGGTEKLFF
TRBV23-1	NA	few	TRBJ2-7	CASSQFFQVHEQYF
TRBV11-3	NA	NA	TRBJ2-2	CASSLLRGELFF
TRBV11-2	TRBD1	NA	TRBJ1-2	CASSPMTGVNYGYTF
TRBV30	NA	NA	TRBJ1-4	CAWFPQTGLSNEKLFF
TRBV4-1	TRBD1	NA	TRBJ1-2	CASSHPPDRGGYGYTF
TRBV19	TRBD2	NA	TRBJ2-3	CASGTSGSTDTQYF
TRBV28	NA	few	TRBJ1-2	CASRDTGSFYGYTF
TRBV10-3	NA	NA	TRBJ1-5	CAISEGDQPQHF